Each of the 26 T cell receptor beta chains below was sequenced from the same sample in a study of T cell responses to AZD1222 COVID-19 vaccine. Data came from immunoSEQ multiplex PCR; TCRdb stores just in-frame clones and leaves some out. This sample has under 150,000 clones, with roughly 85% found just once. Sample: peripheral blood, taken 28 days after the second dose of the MenACWY control vaccine. Source of these receptors: an adult who received the MenACWY meningococcal vaccine as a control.

The V gene is TRBV7-8, the J gene TRBJ2-5, with TRBD1 identical over 9 bases. Germline CDR1 reads SGHVS; CDR2 reads FQNEAQ. After removal of 4 bases from V and 6 bases from J, the junction contained 12 bases not matched to a gene. This CDR3 comprises 16 residues. The chain's CDR3 is CASSYGYRQGEKTQYF. As DNA, the CDR3 is TGTGCCAGCAGCTACGGCTACCGACAGGGGGAGAAGACCCAGTACTTC.

The V and J genes are TRBV5-4 and TRBJ2-3, with D unclear. The CDR3 loop spans 12 amino acids. Germline CDR1 is SGHNT and CDR2 is YYREEE (reference sequence). V lost 5 bases and J lost 0, with 4 bases in between. Here the CDR3 reads CASRSSTDTQYF. The CDR3 bases are TGTGCCAGCAGATCTAGCACAGATACGCAGTATTTT. Combining the CDR3 with reference TRBV5-4 and TRBJ2-3 gives the whole variable domain ETGVTQSPTHLIKTRGQQVTLRCSSQSGHNTVSWYQQALGQGPQFIFQYYREEENGRGNFPPRFSGLQFPNYSSELNVNALELDDSALYLCASRSSTDTQYFGPGTRLTVL.

This clone came up once. The V and J genes are TRBV6-1 and TRBJ1-6, with D uncertain. The CDR3 runs to 15 residues. V was cut by 2 bases and J by 5 bases, with 10 bases left in between. Germline V CDR1 and CDR2: MNHNS, SASEGT. CDR3 nucleotide sequence: TGTGCCAGCAGTGAAAGTAGGGCAGATAATTCACCCCTCCACTTT. The encoded protein is CASSESRADNSPLHF.

The J gene is TRBJ1-2, the V gene TRBV19; D might be TRBD1 (5 bases). Trimming left V 5 bases short and J 6 bases short, with 16 bases between. Germline loops: CDR1 LNHDA, CDR2 SQIVND (reference sequence). CDR3 length equals 14 residues. The CDR3 protein is CASSRGLSAHGYTF. The CDR3 DNA follows: TGTGCCAGTAGTCGGGGCCTTTCCGCCCATGGCTACACCTTC.

The chain couples TRBV27 to TRBJ1-5; the D gene is possibly TRBD1 (5 bases). Trimming shortened V by 1 base and J by 3 bases, and 13 bases separated the two germline ends. There are 16 residues in the CDR3. Germline V CDR1 and CDR2: MNHEY, SMNVEV (reference sequence). In DNA, the CDR3 is TGTGCCAGCAGTTTATGGGCAGGGCTTACCAATCAGCCCCAGCATTTT. This translates into CASSLWAGLTNQPQHF.

This clone was counted only a few times. This chain joins TRBV7-9 and TRBJ2-5; TRBD1 might be the D (6 bases). This CDR3 has 14 amino acids. Germline CDR1 SEHNR, CDR2 FQNEAQ (reference sequence). V was pared by 0 bases and J by 5 bases, with 10 bases between. The DNA for the CDR3 is TGTGCCAGCAGCTTAGCAGGGACAAGGGAGACCCAGTACTTC. Amino acids: CASSLAGTRETQYF. The whole variable domain, filled in from reference TRBV7-9 and TRBJ2-5, reads DTGVSQNPRHKITKRGQNVTFRCDPISEHNRLYWYRQTLGQGPEFLTYFQNEAQLEKSRLLSDRFSAERPKGSFSTLEIQRTEQGDSAMYLCASSLAGTRETQYFGPGTRLLVL.

V usage is TRBV27 and J usage is TRBJ1-2; TRBD1 matches at 11 bases. Trimming cost V 4 bases and J 6 bases; bases outside gene matches: 10. The CDR3 is 16 amino acids. Germline V lookup: CDR1 MNHEY, CDR2 SMNVEV (reference sequence). The CDR3 sequence: CASSSAWTGGANGYTF. The CDR3 DNA follows: TGTGCCAGCAGTTCAGCCTGGACAGGGGGCGCGAATGGCTACACCTTC.

The chain links TRBV19 to TRBJ2-4; TRBD1 matches 7 bases. CDR1 LNHDA and CDR2 SQIVND come from the germline V gene (reference sequence). With 4 bases clipped from V and 3 bases from J, the junction kept 9 bases outside the gene matches. This CDR3 has 16 amino acids. The CDR3 here is CASSNPTGLIKNIQYF. As DNA, the CDR3 is TGTGCCAGTAGTAATCCGACAGGGCTTATCAAAAACATTCAGTACTTC.

The chain employs TRBV28 and TRBJ1-6; perhaps TRBD1 as D (5 bases). Trimming shortened V by 2 bases and J by 6 bases, and 11 bases separated the two germline ends. CDR1 is MDHEN and CDR2 is SYDVKM in the germline V gene. The CDR3 runs 15 residues. The CDR3 DNA reads TGTGCCAGCAGTTTAATGGGGAGGGGTAATTCACCCCTCCACTTT. Encoded protein: CASSLMGRGNSPLHF.

This chain connects TRBV6-1 to TRBJ1-6; D not resolved. The CDR3 is 15 amino acids. The V and J ends lost 2 bases and 0 bases respectively, with 5 bases between them. The germline gives CDR1 MNHNS, CDR2 SASEGT. In DNA, the CDR3 is TGTGCCAGCAGTGAATTTAGCTCCTATAATTCACCCCTCCACTTT. Its protein is CASSEFSSYNSPLHF.

The chain recombines TRBV5-1 with TRBJ1-6; TRBD1 matches 11 bases. This CDR3 is 19 amino acids long. CDR1 is SGHRS and CDR2 is YFSETQ in the germline V gene. V trimming: 2 bases; J trimming: 5 bases; junction bases outside the gene matches: 12. The CDR3 here is CASSFTGTGGGGNNSPLHF. CDR3 bases: TGCGCCAGCAGCTTCACCGGGACAGGGGGTGGAGGGAATAATTCACCCCTCCACTTT.

This chain uses TRBV7-9 with TRBJ2-1, with 7 bases fitting TRBD1. The CDR3 loop spans 14 amino acids. The junction had 4 bases not matched to a gene; V was cut back by 3 bases and J by 5 bases. In germline, CDR1 is SEHNR, CDR2 FQNEAQ (reference sequence). Here the CDR3 DNA reads TGTGCCAGCAGCTTCGTGGGACAGAACAATGAGCAGTTCTTC. Translation gives CASSFVGQNNEQFF.

V gene TRBV28 combines with J gene TRBJ2-7; D remains unclear. The V and J ends lost 8 bases and 4 bases respectively, with 15 bases between them. This CDR3 has 13 amino acids. Looked up from germline, CDR1 is MDHEN and CDR2 is SYDVKM. CDR3 DNA: TGTGCCAGCGGGCTTGGTGGTTCGTACGAGCAGTACGTC. Translated, it gives CASGLGGSYEQYV.

The rearrangement uses TRBV5-8 and TRBJ2-2; a weak D match, TRBD1 (6 bases). The CDR3 has 15 residues. Germline loops: CDR1 SGHTS, CDR2 YDEGEE. The germline V and J ends were trimmed by 7 bases and 3 bases, with 16 bases remaining between them. The CDR3 DNA reads as TGTGCCAGCGGAGAGGAGACAGGACACACCGGGGAGCTGTTTTTT. It specifies CASGEETGHTGELFF.

The chain recombines TRBV12-5 with TRBJ1-2, with 9 bases fitting TRBD1. Germline CDR1 and CDR2: LGHNT and FRNRAP. This CDR3 spans 16 amino acids. V was clipped by 6 bases and J by 6 bases; unmatched bases: 14. In nucleotides, the CDR3 is TGTGCTAGTGGCCTGGGGCCGGGACAGGGAGTCAATGGCTACACCTTC. Protein: CASGLGPGQGVNGYTF. Together with reference TRBV12-5 and TRBJ1-2, the CDR3 gives the full variable domain: DARVTQTPRHKVTEMGQEVTMRCQPILGHNTVFWYRQTMMQGLELLAYFRNRAPLDDSGMPKDRFSAEMPDATLATLKIQPSEPRDSAVYFCASGLGPGQGVNGYTFGSGTRLTVV.

The table lists this clone with a few counts. CDR3 amino acids: CASSIDQWVRGDEQFF. The CDR3, as DNA: TGTGCCAGTAGTATAGATCAGTGGGTACGGGGGGATGAGCAGTTCTTC. The chain couples TRBV19 to TRBJ2-1, with 7 bases that match TRBD2. This CDR3 spans 16 amino acids. V lost 0 bases, J lost 8 bases, and 10 bases stayed unmatched. From germline, CDR1 is LNHDA and CDR2 SQIVND (reference sequence).

The chain has TRBV5-6 and TRBJ1-5; 9 nucleotides match TRBD1. Germline V gives CDR1 SGHDT, CDR2 YYEEEE. The CDR3 totals 16 residues. The trim removed 3 bases at V and 0 bases at J, leaving 4 bases unmatched. The CDR3 nucleotides read TGTGCCAGCAGCTGGGGACAGGGAGATAGCAATCAGCCCCAGCATTTT. It is translated as CASSWGQGDSNQPQHF. The whole variable domain, filled in from reference TRBV5-6 and TRBJ1-5, reads DAGVTQSPTHLIKTRGQQVTLRCSPKSGHDTVSWYQQALGQGPQFIFQYYEEEERQRGNFPDRFSGHQFPNYSSELNVNALLLGDSALYLCASSWGQGDSNQPQHFGDGTRLSIL.

The V and J genes are TRBV4-2 and TRBJ1-2; D is undetermined. The CDR3 is made up of 15 amino acids. The germline CDR1 and CDR2 sequences are LGHNA and YNFKEQ. The V gene lost 1 base and the J gene lost 3 bases, with 12 bases spanning the gap. CDR3 DNA: TGTGCCAGCAGCCAAGTAGGAGGGAGGGACTATGGCTACACCTTC. Its translation is CASSQVGGRDYGYTF.

The chain couples TRBV30 to TRBJ1-2; TRBD1 might be the D (5 bases). V was shortened by 2 bases and J by 8 bases, with 18 bases between the two germline ends. The CDR3 contains 14 residues. The germline V gene has CDR1 GTSNPN and CDR2 SVGIG (reference sequence). Here the CDR3 reads CAWSINGRDGGYTF. The CDR3, as DNA: TGTGCCTGGAGTATTAACGGGAGGGACGGAGGCTACACCTTC.

This sequence joins TRBV4-2 and TRBJ1-2; no firm D call. The germline gives CDR1 LGHNA, CDR2 YNFKEQ. Trimming left V 0 bases short and J 3 bases short, with 11 bases between. CDR3 size: 15 residues. The CDR3 coding sequence is TGTGCCAGCAGCCAAGATGAAGGGAAGGACTATGGCTACACCTTC. Translated: CASSQDEGKDYGYTF.

This clone was seen more than once but under ten times. The CDR3 DNA reads TGTGCCAGCAGCCAACCACGACAGGGGAGTTTAGGCTACACCTTC. Translation: CASSQPRQGSLGYTF. The rearrangement links TRBV4-2 to TRBJ1-2; 8 bases are a match to TRBD1. The junction had 10 bases not matched to a gene; V was cut back by 2 bases and J by 8 bases. The CDR3 contains 15 residues. Germline loops: CDR1 LGHNA, CDR2 YNFKEQ.

The J gene is TRBJ1-4, the V gene TRBV6-6; D perhaps matches TRBD1 (6 bases). Looked up from germline, CDR1 is MNHNY and CDR2 is SVGAGI (reference sequence). This CDR3 has 15 amino acids. Trimming removed 7 bases from V and 2 bases from J, with 14 bases in between. The CDR3 protein is CASNDWGRTNEKLFF. In nucleotides, the CDR3 is TGTGCCAGCAACGACTGGGGGCGGACTAATGAAAAACTGTTTTTT.

The rearrangement uses TRBV5-5 and TRBJ2-2; 10 bases match TRBD2. The CDR3 is 16 residues long. Unmatched junction bases numbered 3, after V lost 3 bases and J lost 1 base. Germline assignment: CDR1 SGHKS and CDR2 YYEKEE (reference sequence). The CDR3 DNA reads as TGTGCCAGCAGCTCTTCTAGCGGGGGGAACACCGGGGAGCTGTTTTTT. It codes for CASSSSSGGNTGELFF. Looking up the rest from reference TRBV5-5 and TRBJ2-2 gives the full variable domain: DAGVTQSPTHLIKTRGQQVTLRCSPISGHKSVSWYQQVLGQGPQFIFQYYEKEERGRGNFPDRFSARQFPNYSSELNVNALLLGDSALYLCASSSSSGGNTGELFFGEGSRLTVL.

This sequence joins TRBV5-5 and TRBJ2-1; 7 bases are shared with TRBD2. Germline trimming cut 0 bases from V and 9 bases from J; bases unmatched to any gene: 6. The CDR3 runs 14 residues. The germline gives CDR1 SGHKS, CDR2 YYEKEE (reference sequence). The CDR3 reads CASSLVGGKIEQFF. For the CDR3, the DNA is TGTGCCAGCAGCTTGGTCGGGGGGAAAATTGAGCAGTTCTTC.

This clone occurred once. V gene TRBV15 combines with J gene TRBJ2-1; 7 bases are a match to TRBD2. Per the germline V gene, CDR1 is LNHNV and CDR2 is YYDKDF (reference sequence). This CDR3 contains 16 residues. Germline trimming cut 3 bases from V and 2 bases from J; bases unmatched to any gene: 7. For the CDR3, the DNA is TGTGCCACCAGCAGTTTCGGGAGGCCACCCTACAATGAGCAGTTCTTC. This encodes CATSSFGRPPYNEQFF.

This chain joins TRBV6-5 and TRBJ1-1, with a possible D match to TRBD1 (6 bases). The CDR3 sequence is 14 residues long. V lost 7 bases, J lost 1 base, and 13 bases lay in between. The germline gives CDR1 MNHEY, CDR2 SVGAGI. CDR3: CASTLGGANTEAFF. The CDR3 nucleotides are TGTGCCAGCACCTTAGGGGGGGCGAACACTGAAGCTTTCTTT.